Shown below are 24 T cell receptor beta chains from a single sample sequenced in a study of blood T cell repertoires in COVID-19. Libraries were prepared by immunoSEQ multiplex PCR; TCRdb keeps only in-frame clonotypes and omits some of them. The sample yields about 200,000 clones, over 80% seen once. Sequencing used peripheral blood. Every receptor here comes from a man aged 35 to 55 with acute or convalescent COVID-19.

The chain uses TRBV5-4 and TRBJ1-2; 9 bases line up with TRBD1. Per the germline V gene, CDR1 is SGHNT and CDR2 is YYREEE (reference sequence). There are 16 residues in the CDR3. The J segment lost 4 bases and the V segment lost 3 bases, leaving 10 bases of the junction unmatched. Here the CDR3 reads CASSSYRDRESYGYTF. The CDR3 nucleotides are TGTGCCAGCAGCTCTTACCGGGACAGGGAAAGCTATGGCTACACCTTC.

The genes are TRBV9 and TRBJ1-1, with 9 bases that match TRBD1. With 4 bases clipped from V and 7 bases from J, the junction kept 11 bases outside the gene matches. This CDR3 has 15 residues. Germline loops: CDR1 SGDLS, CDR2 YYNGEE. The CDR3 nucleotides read TGTGCCAGCAGCCGGCTTCGGACAGGGGAAGATGAAGCTTTCTTT. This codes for CASSRLRTGEDEAFF.

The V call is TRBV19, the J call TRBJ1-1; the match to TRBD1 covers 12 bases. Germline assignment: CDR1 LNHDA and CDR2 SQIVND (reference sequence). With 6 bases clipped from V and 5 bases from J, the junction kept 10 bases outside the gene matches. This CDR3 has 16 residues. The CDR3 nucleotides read TGTGCCAGTAGCGCCGGGACAGGGGGCGCGGAAACTGAAGCTTTCTTT. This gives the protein CASSAGTGGAETEAFF.

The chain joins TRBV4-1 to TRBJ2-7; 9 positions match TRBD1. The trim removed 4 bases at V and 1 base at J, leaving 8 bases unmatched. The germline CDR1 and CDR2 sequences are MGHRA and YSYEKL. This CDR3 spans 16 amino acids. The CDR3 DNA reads TGCGCCAGCAGCCTTTTTGCGGGGACAGGGTCCTACGAGCAGTACTTC. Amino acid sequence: CASSLFAGTGSYEQYF.

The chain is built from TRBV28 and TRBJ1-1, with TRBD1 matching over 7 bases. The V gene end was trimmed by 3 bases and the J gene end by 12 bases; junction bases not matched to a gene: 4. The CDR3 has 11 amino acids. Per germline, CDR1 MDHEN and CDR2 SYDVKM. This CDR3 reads CASSFTGETFF. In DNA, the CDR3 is TGTGCCAGCAGTTTTACAGGGGAAACTTTCTTT.

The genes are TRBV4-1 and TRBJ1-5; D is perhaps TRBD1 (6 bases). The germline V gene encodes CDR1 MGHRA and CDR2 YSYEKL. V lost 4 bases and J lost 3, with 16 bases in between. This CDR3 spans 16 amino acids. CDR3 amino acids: CASSPMINRDNQPQHF. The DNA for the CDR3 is TGCGCCAGCAGCCCAATGATCAACAGGGACAATCAGCCCCAGCATTTT.

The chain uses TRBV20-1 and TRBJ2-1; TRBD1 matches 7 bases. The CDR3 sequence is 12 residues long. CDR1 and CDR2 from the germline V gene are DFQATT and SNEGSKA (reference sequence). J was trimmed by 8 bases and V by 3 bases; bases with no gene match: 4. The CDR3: CSASDRVYEQFF. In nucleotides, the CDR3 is TGCAGTGCTAGTGACAGGGTTTATGAGCAGTTCTTC.

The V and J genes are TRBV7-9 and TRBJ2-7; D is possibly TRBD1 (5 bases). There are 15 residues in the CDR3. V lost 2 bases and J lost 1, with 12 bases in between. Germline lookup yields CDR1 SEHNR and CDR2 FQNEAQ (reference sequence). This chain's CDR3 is CASSLTGHQSYEQYF. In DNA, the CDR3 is TGTGCCAGCAGCTTAACAGGCCATCAATCCTACGAGCAGTACTTC.

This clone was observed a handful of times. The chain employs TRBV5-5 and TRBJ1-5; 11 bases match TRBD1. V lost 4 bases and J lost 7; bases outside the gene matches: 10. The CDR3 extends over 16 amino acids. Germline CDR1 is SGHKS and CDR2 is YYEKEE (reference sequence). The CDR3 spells CASSIDRDRGVQPQHF. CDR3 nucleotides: TGTGCCAGCAGCATCGATCGGGACAGGGGGGTGCAGCCCCAGCATTTT. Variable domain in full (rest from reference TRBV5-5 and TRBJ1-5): DAGVTQSPTHLIKTRGQQVTLRCSPISGHKSVSWYQQVLGQGPQFIFQYYEKEERGRGNFPDRFSARQFPNYSSELNVNALLLGDSALYLCASSIDRDRGVQPQHFGDGTRLSIL.

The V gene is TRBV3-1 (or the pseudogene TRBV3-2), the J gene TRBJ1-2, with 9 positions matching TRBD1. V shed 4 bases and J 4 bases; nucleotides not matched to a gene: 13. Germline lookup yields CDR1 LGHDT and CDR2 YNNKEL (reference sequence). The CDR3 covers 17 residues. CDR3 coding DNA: TGTGCCAGCAGCCGAGTAAGCCCGGACAGGGGTTTCTATGGCTACACCTTC. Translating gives CASSRVSPDRGFYGYTF.

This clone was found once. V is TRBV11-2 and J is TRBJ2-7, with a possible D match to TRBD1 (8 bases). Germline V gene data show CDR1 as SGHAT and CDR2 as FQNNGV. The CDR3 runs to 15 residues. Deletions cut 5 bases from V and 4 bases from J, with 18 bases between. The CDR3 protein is CASSPPGQGGYEQYF. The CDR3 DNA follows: TGTGCCAGCAGCCCACCAGGACAGGGAGGGTACGAGCAGTACTTC.

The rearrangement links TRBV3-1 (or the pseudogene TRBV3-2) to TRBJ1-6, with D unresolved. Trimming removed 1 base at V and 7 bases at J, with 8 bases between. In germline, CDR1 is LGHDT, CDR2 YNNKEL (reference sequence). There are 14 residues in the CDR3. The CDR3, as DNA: TGTGCCAGCAGCCAAGGCCCTGGCAATTCACCCCTCCACTTT. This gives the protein CASSQGPGNSPLHF.

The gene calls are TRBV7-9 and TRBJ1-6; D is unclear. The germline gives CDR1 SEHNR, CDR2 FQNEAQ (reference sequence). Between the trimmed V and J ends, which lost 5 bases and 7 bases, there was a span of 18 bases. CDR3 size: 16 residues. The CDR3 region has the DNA TGTGCCAGCAGCCCCACGTATGCGAGTAGAAATTCACCCCTCCACTTT. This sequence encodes CASSPTYASRNSPLHF.

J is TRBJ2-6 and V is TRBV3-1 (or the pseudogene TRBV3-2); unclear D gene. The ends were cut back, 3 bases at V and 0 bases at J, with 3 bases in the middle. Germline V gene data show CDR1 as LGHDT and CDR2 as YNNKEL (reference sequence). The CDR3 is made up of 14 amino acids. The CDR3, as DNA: TGTGCCAGCAGCCACCGCTCTGGGGCCAACGTCCTGACTTTC. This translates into CASSHRSGANVLTF.

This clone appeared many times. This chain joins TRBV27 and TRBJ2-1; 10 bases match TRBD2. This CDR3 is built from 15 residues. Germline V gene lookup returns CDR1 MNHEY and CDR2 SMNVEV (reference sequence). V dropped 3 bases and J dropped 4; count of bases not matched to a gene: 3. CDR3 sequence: CASSFEREGYNEQFF. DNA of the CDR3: TGTGCCAGCAGTTTCGAGCGGGAGGGATACAATGAGCAGTTCTTC.

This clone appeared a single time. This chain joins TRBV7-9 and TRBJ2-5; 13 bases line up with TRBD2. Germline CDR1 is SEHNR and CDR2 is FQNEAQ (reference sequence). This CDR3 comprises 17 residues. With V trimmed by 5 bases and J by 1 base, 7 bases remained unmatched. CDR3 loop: CASSPKLAGGLQETQYF. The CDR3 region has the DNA TGTGCCAGCAGCCCAAAACTAGCGGGAGGGCTCCAAGAGACCCAGTACTTC.

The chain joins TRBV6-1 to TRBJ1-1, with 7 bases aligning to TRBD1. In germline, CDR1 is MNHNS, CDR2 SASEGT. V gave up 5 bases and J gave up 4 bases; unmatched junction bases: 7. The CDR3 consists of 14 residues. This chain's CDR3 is CASSTVDRATEAFF. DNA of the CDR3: TGTGCCAGCAGTACCGTTGACAGGGCCACTGAAGCTTTCTTT.

CDR3 region: CAWNQGRSYNEQFF. The CDR3 DNA follows: TGTGCCTGGAACCAGGGAAGATCCTACAATGAGCAGTTCTTC. The rearrangement uses TRBV30 and TRBJ2-1; maybe TRBD1 (5 bases). Germline assignment: CDR1 GTSNPN and CDR2 SVGIG (reference sequence). The length of the CDR3 is 14 residues. Trimming took 4 bases from V and 1 from J, leaving 11 bases between them.

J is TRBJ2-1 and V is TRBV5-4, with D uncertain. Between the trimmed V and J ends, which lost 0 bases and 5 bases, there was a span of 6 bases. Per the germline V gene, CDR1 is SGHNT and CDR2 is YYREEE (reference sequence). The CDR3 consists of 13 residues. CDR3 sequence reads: CASSLASDNEQFF. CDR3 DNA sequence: TGTGCCAGCAGCTTGGCCTCAGACAATGAGCAGTTCTTC.

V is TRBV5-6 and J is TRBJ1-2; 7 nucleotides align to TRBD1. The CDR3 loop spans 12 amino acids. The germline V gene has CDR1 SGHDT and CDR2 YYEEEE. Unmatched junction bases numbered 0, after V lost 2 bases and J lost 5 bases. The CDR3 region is CASSLQGYGYTF. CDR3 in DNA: TGTGCCAGCAGCTTACAGGGGTATGGCTACACCTTC.

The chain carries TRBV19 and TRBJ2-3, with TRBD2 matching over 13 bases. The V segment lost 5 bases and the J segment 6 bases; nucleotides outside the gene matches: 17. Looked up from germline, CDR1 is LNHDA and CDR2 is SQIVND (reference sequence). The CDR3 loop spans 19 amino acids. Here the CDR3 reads CASSGWTSGRTGSGDTQYF. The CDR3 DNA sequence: TGTGCCAGTAGTGGATGGACTAGCGGGAGAACGGGATCTGGGGATACGCAGTATTTT.

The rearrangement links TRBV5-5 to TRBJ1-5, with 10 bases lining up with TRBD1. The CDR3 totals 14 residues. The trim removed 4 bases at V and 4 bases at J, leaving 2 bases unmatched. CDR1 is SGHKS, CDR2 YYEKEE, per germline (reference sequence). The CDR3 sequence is CASSRGQGNQPQHF. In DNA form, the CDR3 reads TGTGCCAGCAGCAGGGGACAGGGGAATCAGCCCCAGCATTTT.

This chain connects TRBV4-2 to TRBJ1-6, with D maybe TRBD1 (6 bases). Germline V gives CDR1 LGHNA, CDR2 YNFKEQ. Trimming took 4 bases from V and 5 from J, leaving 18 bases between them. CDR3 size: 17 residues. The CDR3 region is CASSRRVGGQDNSPLHF. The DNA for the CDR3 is TGTGCCAGCAGCCGCAGGGTTGGGGGACAAGATAATTCACCCCTCCACTTT.

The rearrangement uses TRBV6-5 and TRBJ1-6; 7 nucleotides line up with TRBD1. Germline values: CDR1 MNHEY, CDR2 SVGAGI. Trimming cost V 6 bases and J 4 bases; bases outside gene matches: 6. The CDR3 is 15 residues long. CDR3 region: CASSPGQEYNSPLHF. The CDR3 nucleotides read TGTGCCAGCAGCCCAGGACAGGAGTATAATTCACCCCTCCACTTT.